Sequencing of this T cell receptor (beta chain) was carried out in a study of T-cell reconstitution after alpha-beta-depleted transplantation in children. This sample's TCRbeta library carried unique molecular identifier barcodes. TCRdb processed the PCR reads anew with MiXCR; each CDR3 protein has one entry. The sample has nearly 200,000 distinct CDR3 sequences, about 6% seen once; the top ten hold around 4.1%. With respect to this clonotype: Its antigen is unidentified.

The length of the CDR3 is 13 residues. The germline gives CDR1 SGHVS, CDR2 FNYEAQ. V dropped 4 bases and J dropped 0 bases, with 6 bases sitting between them. Study findings and constraints: Once a year had passed after transplant, T-cell counts and diversity came mostly from newly produced T cells. About two months after transplant, alpha-beta T cells reportedly came from several hundred expanded graft clones. The high TCRbeta diversity at day 60 in some patients came from surviving recipient T cells and thymic progenitors.

The chain joins TRBV7-6 to TRBJ2-5; no firm D call. Source: PBMCs, taken before TCRalphabeta/CD19-depleted stem cell transplant. The clonotype originates from a girl under two years old with combined immunodeficiency, due to receive a stem cell transplant. The CDR3 DNA reads as TGTGCCAGCAGCTCAAGGGACCAAGAGACCCAGTACTTC. Residues: CASSSRDQETQYF.